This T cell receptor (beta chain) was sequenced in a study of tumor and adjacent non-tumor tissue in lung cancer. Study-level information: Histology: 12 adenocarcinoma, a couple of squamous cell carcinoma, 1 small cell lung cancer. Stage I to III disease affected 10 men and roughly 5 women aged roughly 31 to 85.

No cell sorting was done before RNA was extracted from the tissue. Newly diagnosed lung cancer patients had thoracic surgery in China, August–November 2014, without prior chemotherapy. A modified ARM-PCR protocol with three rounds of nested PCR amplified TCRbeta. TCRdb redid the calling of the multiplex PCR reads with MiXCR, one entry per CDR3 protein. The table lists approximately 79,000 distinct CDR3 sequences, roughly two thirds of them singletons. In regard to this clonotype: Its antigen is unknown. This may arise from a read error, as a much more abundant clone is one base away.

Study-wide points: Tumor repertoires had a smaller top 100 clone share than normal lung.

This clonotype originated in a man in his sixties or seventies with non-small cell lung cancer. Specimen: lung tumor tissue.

The CDR3 region is CAWAGHTEQYF. The CDR3 bases are TGTGCCTGGGCTGGACATACCGAGCAGTACTTC. The V and J genes are TRBV30 and TRBJ2-7; the D gene is possibly TRBD1 (5 bases). This CDR3 comprises 11 residues. Deletions cut 5 bases from V and 6 bases from J, with 11 bases between. In germline, CDR1 is GTSNPN, CDR2 SVGIG (reference sequence).